These 21 T cell receptor beta chains came from one sample sequenced in a study of OX40 agonist ivuxolimab in advanced cancers. TCRdb's table, derived via immunoSEQ multiplex PCR, lists solely in-frame clones and lacks some. Of 77,000 or so clones in the sample, 85% to 90% were seen once. This material consisted of CD4+ or CD8+ T cells sorted from blood, taken in a trial of the OX40 agonist ivuxolimab. The receptors here all came from an adult with an advanced solid tumor such as melanoma, head and neck, liver or kidney cancer.

V gene TRBV6-5 combines with J gene TRBJ1-1; no definite D call. CDR3 size: 13 residues. In germline, CDR1 is MNHEY, CDR2 SVGAGI. Trimming cost V 4 bases and J 1 base, with 7 bases left between them. CDR3: CASSWAANTEAFF. CDR3 in DNA: TGTGCCAGCAGTTGGGCAGCGAACACTGAAGCTTTCTTT.

The V and J genes are TRBV11-2 and TRBJ2-5; D is uncertain. CDR1 and CDR2 from the germline V gene are SGHAT and FQNNGV. This CDR3 contains 15 residues. Trimming stripped 1 base from V and 6 bases from J, with 15 bases between. CDR3 bases: TGTGCCAGCAGCTTAGTGGGTAGGGTCAGGAAGACCCAGTACTTC. This gives the protein CASSLVGRVRKTQYF.

The genes are TRBV7-8 and TRBJ2-3; D remains unclear. V lost 8 bases and J lost 4, with 10 bases in between. The CDR3 is 12 residues long. The germline V gene has CDR1 SGHVS and CDR2 FQNEAQ. The CDR3 here is CASGRSPDTQYF. CDR3 nucleotides: TGTGCCAGCGGAAGGAGTCCAGATACGCAGTATTTT. The full variable domain, in which reference TRBV7-8 and TRBJ2-3 provide the parts outside the CDR3, is GAGVSQSPRYKVAKRGQDVALRCDPISGHVSLFWYQQALGQGPEFLTYFQNEAQLDKSGLPSDRFFAERPEGSVSTLKIQRTQQEDSAVYLCASGRSPDTQYFGPGTRLTVL.

This clone has only one observation. The chain is built from TRBV6-1 and TRBJ2-7; 8 bases are a match to TRBD1. The CDR3 is 15 amino acids. Germline V gene sequence: CDR1 MNHNS, CDR2 SASEGT. After removal of 2 bases from V and 4 bases from J, the junction contained 7 bases not matched to a gene. The CDR3 spells CASSELQGANYEQYF. In DNA, the CDR3 is TGTGCCAGCAGTGAATTGCAGGGGGCAAATTACGAGCAGTACTTC.

This sequence joins TRBV28 and TRBJ2-7, with 10 bases identical to TRBD2. CDR1 and CDR2 from the germline V gene are MDHEN and SYDVKM. Trimming took 1 base from V and 5 from J; bases not matched to a gene: 8. The CDR3 loop spans 16 amino acids. The CDR3 loop reads CASSLFASGSLHEQYF. The CDR3 nucleotides are TGTGCCAGCAGTTTATTCGCTAGCGGGAGTCTTCACGAGCAGTACTTC.

This clone was recorded only once. This chain joins TRBV6-5 and TRBJ1-2; maybe TRBD1 (5 bases). V was pared by 4 bases and J by 3 bases, with 15 bases between. Germline V CDR1 and CDR2: MNHEY, SVGAGI. This CDR3 comprises 15 residues. The CDR3 protein is CASSSLDSSYYGYTF. The CDR3 nucleotides are TGTGCCAGCAGTTCCCTCGACAGTTCCTACTATGGCTACACCTTC.

The chain uses TRBV7-8 and TRBJ1-4, with a weak D call TRBD1 (5 bases). The V end lost 4 bases, the J end lost 3 bases, and 15 bases lay between the germline ends. This CDR3 is built from 16 residues. Germline-derived CDR1 and CDR2 are SGHVS and FQNEAQ. In nucleotides, the CDR3 is TGTGCCAGCAGCTACGACTCAGCAGGGTCTAATGAAAAACTGTTTTTT. Its translation: CASSYDSAGSNEKLFF.

This chain uses TRBV6-4 with TRBJ1-5; tentatively, D is TRBD1 (5 bases). This CDR3 is built from 16 residues. The germline CDR1 and CDR2 sequences are MRHNA and SNTAGT. The CDR3 DNA follows: TGTCCCCAAGTGACGTCGGGGGGGTTTAGCAATCAGCCCCAGCATTTT. Its translation: CPQVTSGGFSNQPQHF.

The chain combines TRBV7-2 with TRBJ2-2; possibly TRBD1 or TRBD2 for D (5 bases each). Trimming pared 5 bases from V and 5 bases from J, leaving 21 bases between. Germline CDR1 reads SGHTA; CDR2 reads FQGNSA. This CDR3 comprises 17 residues. DNA of the CDR3: TGTGCCAGCAGCCGACCTCCGGGGCCGGGTGTTACCGGGGAGCTGTTTTTT. Amino acid sequence: CASSRPPGPGVTGELFF.

J is TRBJ1-5 and V is TRBV16; D call uncertain. Per germline, CDR1 KGHSY and CDR2 FQNENV. The germline V and J ends were trimmed by 1 base and 2 bases, with 6 bases remaining between them. This CDR3 contains 14 residues. CDR3: CASSQFSGNQPQHF. The CDR3 coding sequence is TGTGCCAGCAGCCAATTTTCAGGCAATCAGCCCCAGCATTTT.

The chain is built from TRBV2 and TRBJ2-7; 10 bases map to TRBD1. The CDR3 is 17 residues long. From germline, CDR1 is SNHLY and CDR2 FYNNEI. V was pared by 1 base and J by 3 bases, with 9 bases of the junction left unmatched. The CDR3 spells CASSEEVWGQGYYEQYF. DNA for the CDR3: TGTGCCAGCAGTGAAGAGGTTTGGGGACAGGGGTACTACGAGCAGTACTTC.

The rearrangement uses TRBV6-1 and TRBJ1-1; D gene uncertain. V was cut by 8 bases and J by 1 base, with 11 bases left in between. The CDR3 sequence is 13 residues long. Germline lookup yields CDR1 MNHNS and CDR2 SASEGT. The chain's CDR3 is CASRATSNTEAFF. CDR3 in DNA: TGTGCCAGCCGAGCGACCTCGAACACTGAAGCTTTCTTT.

The chain has TRBV27 and TRBJ2-2, with TRBD1 matching 8 bases. The CDR3 loop spans 15 amino acids. Looked up from germline, CDR1 is MNHEY and CDR2 is SMNVEV (reference sequence). V lost 6 bases, J lost 0 bases, and 3 bases stayed unmatched. The chain's CDR3 is CASRVDRANTGELFF. The CDR3 DNA reads as TGTGCCAGCAGGGTGGACAGGGCGAACACCGGGGAGCTGTTTTTT.

The CDR3 sequence: CASSSRTFQYF. DNA for the CDR3: TGTGCCAGCAGCTCTCGGACCTTTCAGTACTTC. This chain joins TRBV11-2 and TRBJ2-4, with no clear D. Deletions cut 4 bases from V and 11 bases from J, with 9 bases between. The CDR3 totals 11 residues. CDR1 and CDR2 from the germline V gene are SGHAT and FQNNGV.

The genes are TRBV12-5 and TRBJ2-2; weak D call: TRBD1 (5 bases). This CDR3 region has 18 residues. The V gene lost 3 bases and the J gene lost 3 bases, with 20 bases spanning the gap. Germline assignment: CDR1 LGHNT and CDR2 FRNRAP. DNA for the CDR3: TGTGCTAGTGGTTTTTCCTCCGTGGCAGGGTCGGACACCGGGGAGCTGTTTTTT. This translates into CASGFSSVAGSDTGELFF.

Only one count was recorded for this clone. The rearrangement uses TRBV7-3 and TRBJ1-1; 7 nucleotides line up with TRBD1. The CDR3 has 14 amino acids. The germline V gene encodes CDR1 SGHTA and CDR2 FQGTGA. V was clipped by 5 bases and J by 4 bases; unmatched bases: 7. CDR3 DNA: TGTGCCAGCAGCACACAGGGGCACGGCACTGAAGCTTTCTTT. This codes for CASSTQGHGTEAFF.

As to this clone: A much larger clone lies a single base off, so this may be a read error. J is TRBJ2-7 and V is TRBV5-1; 8 bases are shared with TRBD2. V dropped 4 bases and J dropped 3; count of bases not matched to a gene: 9. Germline lookup yields CDR1 SGHRS and CDR2 YFSETQ. There are 15 residues in the CDR3. The CDR3 DNA sequence: TGCGCCAGCAGCCAATACTTAGCGGGGTTCTACGAGCAGTACTTC. Amino acid sequence: CASSQYLAGFYEQYF.

To note about this clone: A junction boundary mismatches the germline segment, possibly from a read error. J is TRBJ2-2 and V is TRBV7-7, with 7 bases aligning to TRBD2. Looked up from germline, CDR1 is SSHAT and CDR2 is FNYEAQ (reference sequence). The CDR3 runs 14 residues. The CDR3 sequence: CASSLAENTGELFF. Here the CDR3 DNA reads TGTGCCAGCAGCCTAGCGGAGAACACCGGGGAGCTGTTTTTT.

This clone was seen a single time. The gene calls are TRBV7-2 and TRBJ2-1, with unresolved D. The CDR3 sequence is 14 residues long. Germline lookup yields CDR1 SGHTA and CDR2 FQGNSA. V gave up 0 bases and J gave up 5 bases, with 8 bases separating them. The CDR3 DNA sequence: TGTGCCAGCAGCTTAGCCAGCGCCAACAATGAGCAGTTCTTC. It translates to CASSLASANNEQFF. The whole variable domain, filled in from reference TRBV7-2 and TRBJ2-1, reads GAGVSQSPSNKVTEKGKDVELRCDPISGHTALYWYRQSLGQGLEFLIYFQGNSAPDKSGLPSDRFSAERTGGSVSTLTIQRTQQEDSAVYLCASSLASANNEQFFGPGTRLTVL.

J is TRBJ1-1 and V is TRBV7-9; possible D gene TRBD1, 6 bases. Germline values: CDR1 SEHNR, CDR2 FQNEAQ (reference sequence). Deletions cut 5 bases from V and 4 bases from J, with 17 bases between. This CDR3 has 15 amino acids. The CDR3 bases are TGTGCCAGCAGCCCCCCCACACAGGGAAGCACTGAAGCTTTCTTT. Translated: CASSPPTQGSTEAFF.

This clone has only one observation. This chain joins TRBV5-1 and TRBJ1-2; TRBD1 agrees at 9 bases. Per germline, CDR1 SGHRS and CDR2 YFSETQ. Germline trimming cut 6 bases from V and 4 bases from J; bases unmatched to any gene: 7. The length of the CDR3 is 14 residues. The CDR3 loop is CASMGGTGPYGYTF. In nucleotides, the CDR3 is TGCGCCAGCATGGGGGGGACAGGGCCCTATGGCTACACCTTC.